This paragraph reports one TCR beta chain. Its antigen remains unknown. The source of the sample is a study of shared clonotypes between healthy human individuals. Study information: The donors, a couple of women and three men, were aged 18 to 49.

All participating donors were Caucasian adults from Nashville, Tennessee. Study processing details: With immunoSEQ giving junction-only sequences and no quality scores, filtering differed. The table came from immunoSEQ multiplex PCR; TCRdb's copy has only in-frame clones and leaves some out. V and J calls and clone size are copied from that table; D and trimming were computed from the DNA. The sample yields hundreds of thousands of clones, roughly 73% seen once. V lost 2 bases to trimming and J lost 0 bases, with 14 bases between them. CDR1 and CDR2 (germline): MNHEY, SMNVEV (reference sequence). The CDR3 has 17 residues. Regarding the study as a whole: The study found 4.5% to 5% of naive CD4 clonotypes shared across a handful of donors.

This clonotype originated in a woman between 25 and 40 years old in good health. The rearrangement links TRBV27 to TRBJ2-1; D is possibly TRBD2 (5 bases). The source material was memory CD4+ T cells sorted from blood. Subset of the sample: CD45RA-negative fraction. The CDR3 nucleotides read TGTGCCAGCAGTTTAACCTTTCCGGGAAGCTCCTACAATGAGCAGTTCTTC. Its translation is CASSLTFPGSSYNEQFF.